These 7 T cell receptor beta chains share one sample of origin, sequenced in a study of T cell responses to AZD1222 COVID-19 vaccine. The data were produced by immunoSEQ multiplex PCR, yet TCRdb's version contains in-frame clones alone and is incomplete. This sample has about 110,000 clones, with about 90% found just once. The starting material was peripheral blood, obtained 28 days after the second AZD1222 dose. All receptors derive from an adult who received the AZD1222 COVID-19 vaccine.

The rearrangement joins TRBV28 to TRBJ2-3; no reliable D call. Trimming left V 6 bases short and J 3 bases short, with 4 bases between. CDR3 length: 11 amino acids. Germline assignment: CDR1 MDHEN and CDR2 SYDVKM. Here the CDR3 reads CASSRTDTQYF. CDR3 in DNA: TGTGCCAGCAGCAGGACAGATACGCAGTATTTT.

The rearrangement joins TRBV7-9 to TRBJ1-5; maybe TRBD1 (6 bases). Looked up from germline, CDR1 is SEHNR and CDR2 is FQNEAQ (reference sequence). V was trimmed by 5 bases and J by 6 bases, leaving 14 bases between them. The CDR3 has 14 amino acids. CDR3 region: CASSASGTSQPQHF. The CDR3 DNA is TGTGCCAGCAGCGCATCCGGGACAAGTCAGCCCCAGCATTTT.

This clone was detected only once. CDR3 loop: CASSAKGTVKYEQYF. The CDR3, as DNA: TGTGCCAGCAGTGCCAAAGGGACAGTGAAATACGAGCAGTACTTC. The chain combines TRBV27 with TRBJ2-7, with 7 bases matching TRBD1. The CDR3 covers 15 residues. Germline CDR1 is MNHEY and CDR2 is SMNVEV (reference sequence). V trimming: 5 bases; J trimming: 4 bases; junction bases outside the gene matches: 11.

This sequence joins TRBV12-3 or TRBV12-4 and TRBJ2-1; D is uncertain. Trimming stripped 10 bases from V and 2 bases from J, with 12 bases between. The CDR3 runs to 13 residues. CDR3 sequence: CATAPSPYNEQFF. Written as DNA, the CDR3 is TGTGCCACAGCCCCCTCTCCCTACAATGAGCAGTTCTTC.

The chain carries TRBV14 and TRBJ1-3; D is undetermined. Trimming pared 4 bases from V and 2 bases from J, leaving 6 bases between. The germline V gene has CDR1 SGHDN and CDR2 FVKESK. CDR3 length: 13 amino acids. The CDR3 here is CASSRAPGNTIYF. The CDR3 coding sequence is TGTGCCAGCAGCCGAGCCCCTGGAAACACCATATATTTT.

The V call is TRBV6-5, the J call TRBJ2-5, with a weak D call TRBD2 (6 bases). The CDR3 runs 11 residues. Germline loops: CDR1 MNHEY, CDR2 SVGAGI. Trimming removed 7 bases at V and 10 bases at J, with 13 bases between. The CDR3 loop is CASIGGSDQYF. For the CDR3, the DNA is TGTGCCAGCATTGGAGGGTCCGACCAGTACTTC.

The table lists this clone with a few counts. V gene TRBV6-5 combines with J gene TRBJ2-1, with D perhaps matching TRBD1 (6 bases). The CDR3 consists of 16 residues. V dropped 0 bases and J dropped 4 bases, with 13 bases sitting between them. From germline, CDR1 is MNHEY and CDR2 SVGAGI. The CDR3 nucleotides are TGTGCCAGCAGTTACTCGCCTAGTGACAGGTACAATGAGCAGTTCTTC. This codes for CASSYSPSDRYNEQFF.